Listed here are 27 T cell receptor beta chains from one sample, sequenced in a study of blood T cell repertoires in COVID-19. Produced via immunoSEQ multiplex PCR; TCRdb's table is partial and in-frame only. The table includes 200,000 to 250,000 clones, 70% to 85% detected once. The material sequenced was PBMCs or T cells enriched from blood (not recorded which). All receptors come from a woman aged 55 to 70 who had recovered from COVID-19.

The genes are TRBV2 and TRBJ2-3, with TRBD2 as a possible D gene (7 bases). Trimming pared 7 bases from V and 2 bases from J, leaving 13 bases between. The CDR3 contains 14 residues. Per the germline V gene, CDR1 is SNHLY and CDR2 is FYNNEI. The DNA for the CDR3 is TGTGCCAGCACGGCGGGGGCCCTCACAGATACGCAGTATTTT. Residues: CASTAGALTDTQYF.

The chain carries TRBV4-1 and TRBJ1-2; D remains unclear. Germline V gene sequence: CDR1 MGHRA, CDR2 YSYEKL. V shed 0 bases and J shed 8 bases, with 19 bases lying between them. This CDR3 has 16 residues. The CDR3 DNA is TGCGCCAGCAGCCAAGAAGTTCGAGCGGACCTAGGGGGCTACACCTTC. This sequence encodes CASSQEVRADLGGYTF.

This chain joins TRBV19 and TRBJ2-2; 8 bases are a match to TRBD2. Per the germline V gene, CDR1 is LNHDA and CDR2 is SQIVND (reference sequence). V trimming: 3 bases; J trimming: 4 bases; junction bases outside the gene matches: 1. The CDR3 is 14 residues long. The CDR3 sequence is CASSILAGTGELFF. The CDR3, as DNA: TGTGCCAGTAGTATTCTAGCGGGCACCGGGGAGCTGTTTTTT.

The chain carries TRBV18 and TRBJ1-1, with unresolved D. Trimming cost V 3 bases and J 6 bases, with 11 bases left between them. The CDR3 is made up of 13 amino acids. Germline V lookup: CDR1 KGHSH, CDR2 LQKENI. The CDR3 spells CASSPVVGAEAFF. The CDR3 nucleotides are TGTGCCAGCTCACCCGTGGTCGGAGCTGAAGCTTTCTTT. The entire variable domain, with the rest obtained from reference TRBV18 and TRBJ1-1, is as follows: NAGVMQNPRHLVRRRGQEARLRCSPMKGHSHVYWYRQLPEEGLKFMVYLQKENIIDESGMPKERFSAEFPKEGPSILRIQQVVRGDSAAYFCASSPVVGAEAFFGQGTRLTVV.

By sample fraction, this clone is medium-sized. The chain recombines TRBV3-1 (or the pseudogene TRBV3-2) with TRBJ2-7; D is perhaps TRBD1 (6 bases). The V gene's germline CDR1 is LGHDT and CDR2 YNNKEL (reference sequence). The CDR3 covers 14 residues. Trimming stripped 3 bases from V and 0 bases from J, with 9 bases between. This chain's CDR3 is CASSQSGVSYEQYF. The CDR3 nucleotides are TGTGCCAGCAGCCAGTCAGGGGTCTCCTACGAGCAGTACTTC.

About this clone itself: Other DNA sequences in this specimen translate into the identical CDR3. The V call is TRBV5-4, the J call TRBJ1-3; TRBD1 matches at 7 bases. Trimming at V came to 4 bases and at J to 4 bases, leaving 5 bases not matched to a gene. The CDR3 covers 14 residues. Looked up from germline, CDR1 is SGHNT and CDR2 is YYREEE (reference sequence). The CDR3 loop reads CASSLDRVGNTIYF. CDR3 coding DNA: TGTGCCAGCAGCCTAGACAGGGTCGGAAACACCATATATTTT. Full variable domain (rest looked up from reference TRBV5-4 and TRBJ1-3): ETGVTQSPTHLIKTRGQQVTLRCSSQSGHNTVSWYQQALGQGPQFIFQYYREEENGRGNFPPRFSGLQFPNYSSELNVNALELDDSALYLCASSLDRVGNTIYFGEGSWLTVV.

This chain connects TRBV5-6 to TRBJ1-5; 12 bases line up with TRBD1. V lost 4 bases, J lost 6 bases, and 5 bases stayed unmatched. The germline V gene encodes CDR1 SGHDT and CDR2 YYEEEE. The CDR3 is 15 amino acids. The CDR3: CASSQGQGAPQPQHF. The DNA for the CDR3 is TGTGCCAGCAGCCAGGGACAGGGGGCGCCTCAGCCCCAGCATTTT.

J is TRBJ2-3 and V is TRBV5-4, with 7 bases matching TRBD2. This CDR3 spans 15 amino acids. J was trimmed by 5 bases and V by 4 bases; bases with no gene match: 10. CDR1 is SGHNT and CDR2 is YYREEE in the germline V gene (reference sequence). The CDR3 DNA reads TGTGCCAGCAGCCCGGGAGGAGGGGTCATAGATACGCAGTATTTT. Protein sequence: CASSPGGGVIDTQYF.

The rearrangement uses TRBV6-4 and TRBJ1-1; 8 bases line up with TRBD1. The germline CDR1 and CDR2 sequences are MRHNA and SNTAGT. The CDR3 length is 15 residues. V lost 7 bases to trimming and J lost 1 base; unmatched junction nucleotides: 8. The CDR3 is CASKPDRGGNTEAFF. The CDR3 bases are TGTGCCAGCAAACCCGACAGGGGCGGGAACACTGAAGCTTTCTTT.

The genes are TRBV7-2 and TRBJ2-2; D perhaps matches TRBD2 (5 bases). V was pared by 5 bases and J by 6 bases, with 10 bases between. The germline gives CDR1 SGHTA, CDR2 FQGNSA. The CDR3 covers 13 residues. CDR3 DNA: TGTGCCAGCAGCGAAACTAGGCCCGGGGAGCTGTTTTTT. Translated, it gives CASSETRPGELFF.

This rearrangement joins TRBV3-1 (or the pseudogene TRBV3-2) to TRBJ2-5; D is ambiguous. CDR3 length: 13 residues. Trimming took off 1 base at V and 3 bases at J, with 6 bases between the two ends. The germline V gene has CDR1 LGHDT and CDR2 YNNKEL (reference sequence). The CDR3 loop is CASSQVLEETQYF. DNA for the CDR3: TGTGCCAGCAGCCAAGTTTTAGAAGAGACCCAGTACTTC.

Only one count was recorded for this clone. The chain links TRBV7-2 to TRBJ1-6; maybe TRBD1 (6 bases). Germline V gene sequence: CDR1 SGHTA, CDR2 FQGNSA. V lost 1 base to trimming and J lost 8 bases, with 9 bases between them. CDR3 length: 14 amino acids. The CDR3 DNA reads as TGTGCCAGCAGCTTAGGGGCAGGGGATTCACCCCTCCACTTT. It specifies CASSLGAGDSPLHF.

The chain has TRBV2 and TRBJ1-2; D call uncertain. Germline V gives CDR1 SNHLY, CDR2 FYNNEI. The V gene lost 7 bases and the J gene lost 7 bases, with 10 bases spanning the gap. This CDR3 has 11 residues. CDR3 protein: CASMRVSGYTF. The CDR3, as DNA: TGTGCCAGCATGAGGGTCTCTGGCTACACCTTC.

The V call is TRBV11-2, the J call TRBJ1-1, with a tentative D call TRBD1 (5 bases). Germline CDR1 reads SGHAT; CDR2 reads FQNNGV. Deletions cut 0 bases from V and 5 bases from J, with 16 bases between. The CDR3 loop spans 16 amino acids. The CDR3 region is CASSLDHEAGRTEAFF. CDR3 DNA sequence: TGTGCCAGCAGCTTAGATCACGAGGCAGGGCGAACTGAAGCTTTCTTT. The full variable domain, completed using reference TRBV11-2 and TRBJ1-1, is EAGVAQSPRYKIIEKRQSVAFWCNPISGHATLYWYQQILGQGPKLLIQFQNNGVVDDSQLPKDRFSAERLKGVDSTLKIQPAKLEDSAVYLCASSLDHEAGRTEAFFGQGTRLTVV.

The rearrangement joins TRBV25-1 to TRBJ1-1; possibly TRBD1 for D (6 bases). Trimming removed 4 bases at V and 1 base at J, with 10 bases between. The CDR3 runs 14 residues. Germline CDR1 is MGHDK and CDR2 is SYGVNS. CDR3 region: CASSGRTANTEAFF. The DNA for the CDR3 is TGTGCCAGCAGTGGGCGGACAGCGAACACTGAAGCTTTCTTT.

Written as DNA, the CDR3 is TGTGCCAGCAGTCGTCGGACAGGGGTAACGGAGACCCAGTACTTC. Translated, it gives CASSRRTGVTETQYF. V usage is TRBV3-1 (or the pseudogene TRBV3-2) and J usage is TRBJ2-5, with 9 bases identical to TRBD1. Germline loops: CDR1 LGHDT, CDR2 YNNKEL (reference sequence). This CDR3 spans 15 amino acids. The ends lost 6 bases at V and 5 bases at J; junction bases unmatched: 10.

The chain employs TRBV7-2 and TRBJ1-1; D is possibly TRBD1 (5 bases). CDR3 size: 14 residues. Trimming pared 6 bases from V and 5 bases from J, leaving 16 bases between. Germline-derived CDR1 and CDR2 are SGHTA and FQGNSA. The CDR3 DNA sequence: TGTGCCAGCAGTTTTCAAGCGGGGCTTACTGAAGCTTTCTTT. It translates to CASSFQAGLTEAFF.

The CDR3 loop is CASSLFGGLGNTEAFF. CDR3 in DNA: TGTGCCAGCAGCTTATTCGGGGGGCTAGGGAACACTGAAGCTTTCTTT. The chain carries TRBV7-9 and TRBJ1-1; D is possibly TRBD1 (6 bases). This CDR3 spans 16 amino acids. The ends were cut back, 2 bases at V and 1 base at J, with 14 bases in the middle. Germline lookup yields CDR1 SEHNR and CDR2 FQNEAQ (reference sequence).

The chain joins TRBV3-1 (or the pseudogene TRBV3-2) to TRBJ2-7; D is ambiguous. Looked up from germline, CDR1 is LGHDT and CDR2 is YNNKEL (reference sequence). The CDR3 consists of 13 residues. Trimming removed 0 bases at V and 6 bases at J, with 9 bases between. The CDR3, as DNA: TGTGCCAGCAGCCAAGAGGGCAGATCCGAGCAGTACTTC. As protein: CASSQEGRSEQYF.

The chain joins TRBV7-3 to TRBJ2-3; 8 nucleotides align to TRBD1. This CDR3 has 16 amino acids. Trimming removed 5 bases from V and 1 base from J; junction bases left unmatched: 8. Germline V CDR1 and CDR2: SGHTA, FQGTGA. Here the CDR3 reads CASSPTGTGGTDTQYF. The CDR3 DNA reads as TGTGCCAGCAGCCCCACCGGGACAGGTGGCACAGATACGCAGTATTTT.

The CDR3 is CASSPGTANSYEQYF. The CDR3 DNA is TGTGCCAGCAGCCCCGGGACAGCGAACTCCTACGAGCAGTACTTC. The chain couples TRBV7-9 to TRBJ2-7; 7 bases line up with TRBD1. The V segment lost 5 bases and the J segment 0 bases; nucleotides outside the gene matches: 7. CDR1 and CDR2 from the germline V gene are SEHNR and FQNEAQ (reference sequence). This CDR3 is 15 amino acids long. Full variable domain (outside the CDR3, taken from reference TRBV7-9 and TRBJ2-7): DTGVSQNPRHKITKRGQNVTFRCDPISEHNRLYWYRQTLGQGPEFLTYFQNEAQLEKSRLLSDRFSAERPKGSFSTLEIQRTEQGDSAMYLCASSPGTANSYEQYFGPGTRLTVT.

This chain joins TRBV7-9 and TRBJ2-5; 10 positions match TRBD1. CDR1 is SEHNR, CDR2 FQNEAQ, per germline (reference sequence). After removal of 5 bases from V and 4 bases from J, the junction contained 7 bases not matched to a gene. The CDR3 spans 15 residues. CDR3 region: CASSIPGQGRETQYF. DNA of the CDR3: TGTGCCAGCAGCATACCGGGACAGGGGCGAGAGACCCAGTACTTC.

This clone was seen at least ten times. The chain employs TRBV7-9 and TRBJ1-2, with unresolved D. Germline assignment: CDR1 SEHNR and CDR2 FQNEAQ (reference sequence). The length of the CDR3 is 14 residues. V was trimmed by 3 bases and J by 6 bases, leaving 14 bases between them. Here the CDR3 reads CASSFGGLRNGYTF. CDR3 DNA sequence: TGTGCCAGCAGCTTCGGCGGCTTACGAAATGGCTACACCTTC.

The chain links TRBV6-2 or TRBV6-3 to TRBJ2-7; TRBD2 matches 9 bases. In germline, CDR1 is MNHEY, CDR2 SVGEGT. After removal of 2 bases from V and 7 bases from J, the junction contained 6 bases not matched to a gene. This CDR3 region has 14 residues. Here the CDR3 reads CASSYAGGPGEQYF. The CDR3, as DNA: TGTGCCAGCAGTTACGCGGGGGGGCCTGGGGAGCAGTACTTC.

V and J are TRBV5-1 and TRBJ2-2, with 8 nucleotides matching TRBD2. There are 15 residues in the CDR3. Looked up from germline, CDR1 is SGHRS and CDR2 is YFSETQ. V lost 4 bases and J lost 3; bases outside the gene matches: 5. CDR3: CASSTSSGYTGELFF. CDR3 sequence (DNA): TGCGCCAGCAGCACCTCTAGCGGGTACACCGGGGAGCTGTTTTTT.

This sequence joins TRBV5-6 and TRBJ1-2; 7 nucleotides agree with TRBD1. This CDR3 has 15 residues. The germline CDR1 and CDR2 sequences are SGHDT and YYEEEE. After removal of 3 bases from V and 4 bases from J, the junction contained 9 bases not matched to a gene. The CDR3 sequence is CASSWRDSLGYGYTF. The CDR3 nucleotides read TGTGCCAGCAGCTGGAGGGACAGTCTGGGCTATGGCTACACCTTC. Combining the CDR3 with reference TRBV5-6 and TRBJ1-2 gives the whole variable domain DAGVTQSPTHLIKTRGQQVTLRCSPKSGHDTVSWYQQALGQGPQFIFQYYEEEERQRGNFPDRFSGHQFPNYSSELNVNALLLGDSALYLCASSWRDSLGYGYTFGSGTRLTVV.

The CDR3 is CASSQPGLLNTEAFF. The DNA of the CDR3 is TGCGCCAGCAGCCAACCAGGGTTGTTGAACACTGAAGCTTTCTTT. J is TRBJ1-1 and V is TRBV4-3, with D perhaps matching TRBD1 (5 bases). The CDR3 length is 15 residues. Trimming removed 2 bases from V and 0 bases from J, with 10 bases in between. Germline CDR1 and CDR2: LGHNA and YSLEER.